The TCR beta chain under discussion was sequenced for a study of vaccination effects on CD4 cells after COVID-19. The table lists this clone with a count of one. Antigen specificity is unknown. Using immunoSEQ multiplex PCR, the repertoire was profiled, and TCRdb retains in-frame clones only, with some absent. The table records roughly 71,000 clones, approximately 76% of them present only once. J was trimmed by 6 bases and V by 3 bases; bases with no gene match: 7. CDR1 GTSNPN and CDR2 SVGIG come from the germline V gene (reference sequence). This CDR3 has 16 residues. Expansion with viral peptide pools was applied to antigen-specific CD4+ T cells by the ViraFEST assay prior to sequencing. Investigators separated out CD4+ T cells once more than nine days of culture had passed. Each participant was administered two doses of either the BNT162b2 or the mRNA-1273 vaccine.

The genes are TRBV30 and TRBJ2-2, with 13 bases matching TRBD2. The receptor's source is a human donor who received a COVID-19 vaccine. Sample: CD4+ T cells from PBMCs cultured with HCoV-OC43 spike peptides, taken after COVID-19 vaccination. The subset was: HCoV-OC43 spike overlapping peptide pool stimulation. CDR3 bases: TGTGCCTGGAGCGAGGGACTAGCGGGGATGTCCGGGGAGCTGTTTTTT. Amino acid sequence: CAWSEGLAGMSGELFF.